This T cell receptor beta chain was identified during a study of cytomegalovirus exposure and HLA in healthy donors. The study, taken as a whole, reports: In vitro experiments confirmed that a few CMV-associated chains were specific for CMV antigens. Reported results showed that the classifier diagnosed cytomegalovirus status with high specificity and sensitivity. Most TCR sequences showed up rarely, but some public TCRs showed up in many donors.

TCRdb's copy holds only in-frame clones and misses some; the assay was immunoSEQ multiplex PCR. The table lists some 130,000 clones, roughly 79% of them singletons. Comment on this clone: Antigen: not known.

Germline assignment: CDR1 SGDLS and CDR2 YYNGEE. The V end lost 3 bases, the J end lost 6 bases, and 7 bases lay between the germline ends. The CDR3 is made up of 12 amino acids. The approximately 130-subject validation cohort, separate from the approximately 640-subject first cohort, included the donors. Sequenced input: PBMCs. The sequence derives from a man aged 25 to 40 in good health and CMV-seropositive. This sequence joins TRBV9 and TRBJ2-1; D is unclear. The CDR3 region has the DNA TGTGCCAGCAGCGCTATCCTCAATGAGCAGTTCTTC. Its protein product is CASSAILNEQFF.